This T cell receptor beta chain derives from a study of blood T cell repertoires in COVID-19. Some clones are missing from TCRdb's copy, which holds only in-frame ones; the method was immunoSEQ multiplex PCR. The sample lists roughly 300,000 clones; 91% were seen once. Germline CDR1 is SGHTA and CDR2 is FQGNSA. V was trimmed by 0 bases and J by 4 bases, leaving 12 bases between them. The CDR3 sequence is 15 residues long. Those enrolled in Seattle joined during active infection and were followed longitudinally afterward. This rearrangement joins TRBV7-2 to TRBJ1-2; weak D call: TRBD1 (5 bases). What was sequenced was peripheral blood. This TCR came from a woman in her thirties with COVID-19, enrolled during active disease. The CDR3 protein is CASSLAGGTLYGYTF. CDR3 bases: TGTGCCAGCAGCTTAGCGGGGGGGACCCTCTATGGCTACACCTTC.